Included here is one TCR beta chain sequence, with context. Its antigen is unknown. The record originates from a study of T cells in Graves' hyperthyroidism and ophthalmopathy. The source material, RNA transcripts, was used to amplify TCR beta CDR3 regions. HTBI primers drove first-round RT-PCR of the TCR CDR3. TCRdb used MiXCR to reprocess the multiplex PCR reads, holding one entry per CDR3 protein. The data show roughly 100,000 distinct CDR3 sequences, roughly 47% seen once. Notes on the study in general: From stable hyperthyroidism, ophthalmopathy was separated by a 13 V-J model. Most thyroid-expanded clonotypes above 0.001 were also found in blood.

The CDR3 consists of 15 residues. Germline V gene lookup returns CDR1 SEHNR and CDR2 FQNEAQ (reference sequence). V gave up 4 bases and J gave up 5 bases; unmatched junction bases: 3. The chain joins TRBV7-9 to TRBJ2-7; TRBD2 matches at 15 bases. Sequencing was done on a sample of blood. This TCR came from a man aged 35 to 55 with Graves' hyperthyroidism. This chain's CDR3 is CASSSGTSGRNEQYF. CDR3 DNA sequence: TGTGCCAGCAGCTCGGGGACTAGCGGGAGGAACGAGCAGTACTTC.